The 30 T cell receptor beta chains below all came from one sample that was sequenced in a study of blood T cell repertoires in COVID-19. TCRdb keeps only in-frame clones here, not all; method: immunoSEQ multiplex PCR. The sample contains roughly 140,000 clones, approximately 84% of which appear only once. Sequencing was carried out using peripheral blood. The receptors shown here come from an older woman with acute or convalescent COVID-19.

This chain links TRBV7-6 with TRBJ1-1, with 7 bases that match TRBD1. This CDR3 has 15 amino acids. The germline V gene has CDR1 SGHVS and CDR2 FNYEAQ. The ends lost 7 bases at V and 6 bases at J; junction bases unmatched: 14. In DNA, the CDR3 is TGTGCCAGCACCCCGACAGGGAATTTGGACGCTGAAGCTTTCTTT. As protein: CASTPTGNLDAEAFF.

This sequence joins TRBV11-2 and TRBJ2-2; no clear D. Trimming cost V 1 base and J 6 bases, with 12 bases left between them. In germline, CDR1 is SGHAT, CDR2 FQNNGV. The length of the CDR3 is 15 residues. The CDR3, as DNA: TGTGCCAGCAGCTTAGCCGTTAGTGGTCCCGGGGAGCTGTTTTTT. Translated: CASSLAVSGPGELFF.

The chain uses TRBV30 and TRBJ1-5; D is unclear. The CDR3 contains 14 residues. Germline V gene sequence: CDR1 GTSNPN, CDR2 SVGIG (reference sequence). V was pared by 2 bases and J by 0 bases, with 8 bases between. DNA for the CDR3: TGTGCCTGGAGTCTCCCCTATAGCAATCAGCCCCAGCATTTT. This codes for CAWSLPYSNQPQHF.

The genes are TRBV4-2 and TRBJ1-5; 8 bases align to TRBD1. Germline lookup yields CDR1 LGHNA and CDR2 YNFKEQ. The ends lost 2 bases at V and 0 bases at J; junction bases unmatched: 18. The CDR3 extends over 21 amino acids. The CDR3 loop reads CASSQRMSIRDRRDSNQPQHF. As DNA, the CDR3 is TGTGCCAGCAGCCAAAGAATGAGTATACGGGACAGGAGAGATAGCAATCAGCCCCAGCATTTT.

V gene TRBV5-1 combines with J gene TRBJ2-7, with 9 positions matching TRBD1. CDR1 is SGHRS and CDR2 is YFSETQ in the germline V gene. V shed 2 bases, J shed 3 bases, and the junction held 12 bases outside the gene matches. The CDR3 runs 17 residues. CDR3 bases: TGCGCCAGCAGCTTTACCCTCCCTACAGGGGGCGGCTACGAGCAGTACTTC. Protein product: CASSFTLPTGGGYEQYF.

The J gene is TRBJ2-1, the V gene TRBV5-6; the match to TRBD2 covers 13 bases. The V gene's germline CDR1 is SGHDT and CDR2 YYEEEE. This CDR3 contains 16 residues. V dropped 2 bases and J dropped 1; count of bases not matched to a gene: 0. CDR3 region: CASSLLAGGSYNEQFF. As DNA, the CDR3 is TGTGCCAGCAGCTTACTAGCGGGAGGGTCCTACAATGAGCAGTTCTTC.

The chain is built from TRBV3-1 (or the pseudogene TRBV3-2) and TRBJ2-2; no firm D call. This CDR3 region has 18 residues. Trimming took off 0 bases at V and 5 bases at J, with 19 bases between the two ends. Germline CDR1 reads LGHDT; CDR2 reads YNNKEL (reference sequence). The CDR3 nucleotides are TGTGCCAGCAGCCAAGATTTCCTTCGCTCTAGTACAACCGGGGAGCTGTTTTTT. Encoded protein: CASSQDFLRSSTTGELFF.

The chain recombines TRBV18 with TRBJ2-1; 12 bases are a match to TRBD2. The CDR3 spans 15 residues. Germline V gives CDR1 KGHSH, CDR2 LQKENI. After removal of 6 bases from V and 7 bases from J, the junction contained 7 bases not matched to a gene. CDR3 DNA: TGTGCCAGCTCCCTGACTAGCGGGAGTGTTAATGAGCAGTTCTTC. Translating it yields CASSLTSGSVNEQFF. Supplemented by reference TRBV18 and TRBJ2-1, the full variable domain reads NAGVMQNPRHLVRRRGQEARLRCSPMKGHSHVYWYRQLPEEGLKFMVYLQKENIIDESGMPKERFSAEFPKEGPSILRIQQVVRGDSAAYFCASSLTSGSVNEQFFGPGTRLTVL.

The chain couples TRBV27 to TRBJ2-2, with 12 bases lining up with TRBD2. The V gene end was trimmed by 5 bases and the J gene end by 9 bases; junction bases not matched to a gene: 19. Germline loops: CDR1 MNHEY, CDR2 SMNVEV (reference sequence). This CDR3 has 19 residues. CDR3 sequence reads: CASSLTIGLAGLSERELFF. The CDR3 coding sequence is TGTGCCAGCAGTCTAACCATCGGACTAGCGGGACTCTCGGAGAGGGAGCTGTTTTTT.

Here the CDR3 DNA reads TGTGCCAGCAGTCTGGACAGCACCTACGAGCAGTACTTC. It codes for CASSLDSTYEQYF. V gene TRBV2 combines with J gene TRBJ2-7; tentatively, D is TRBD1 (6 bases). Trimming pared 5 bases from V and 2 bases from J, leaving 10 bases between. Germline V gives CDR1 SNHLY, CDR2 FYNNEI. This CDR3 spans 13 amino acids.

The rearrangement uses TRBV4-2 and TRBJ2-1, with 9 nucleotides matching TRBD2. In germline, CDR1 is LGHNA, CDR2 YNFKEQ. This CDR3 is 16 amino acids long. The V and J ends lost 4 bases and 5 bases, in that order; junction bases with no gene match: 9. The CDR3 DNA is TGTGCCAGCAGCCTCTTAGCGGGAGTGGGGAACAATGAGCAGTTCTTC. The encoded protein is CASSLLAGVGNNEQFF.

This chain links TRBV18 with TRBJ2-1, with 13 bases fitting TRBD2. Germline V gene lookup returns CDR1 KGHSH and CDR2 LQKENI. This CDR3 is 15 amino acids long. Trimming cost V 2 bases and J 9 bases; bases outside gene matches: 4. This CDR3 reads CASSPGTSGISEQFF. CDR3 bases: TGTGCCAGCTCACCAGGGACTAGCGGGATATCTGAGCAGTTCTTC.

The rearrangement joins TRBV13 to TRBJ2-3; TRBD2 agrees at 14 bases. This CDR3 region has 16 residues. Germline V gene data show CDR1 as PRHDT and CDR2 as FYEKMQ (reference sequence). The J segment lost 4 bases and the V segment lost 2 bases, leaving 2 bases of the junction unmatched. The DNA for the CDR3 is TGTGCCAGCAGCTTATCGACTAGCGGGAGGGCAGATACGCAGTATTTT. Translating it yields CASSLSTSGRADTQYF.

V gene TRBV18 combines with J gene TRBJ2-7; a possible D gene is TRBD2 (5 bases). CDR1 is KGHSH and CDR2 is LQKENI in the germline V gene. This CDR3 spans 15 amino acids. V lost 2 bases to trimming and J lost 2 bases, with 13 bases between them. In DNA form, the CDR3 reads TGTGCCAGCTCACCAGGACTGAGCAAACCCTACGAGCAGTACTTC. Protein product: CASSPGLSKPYEQYF.

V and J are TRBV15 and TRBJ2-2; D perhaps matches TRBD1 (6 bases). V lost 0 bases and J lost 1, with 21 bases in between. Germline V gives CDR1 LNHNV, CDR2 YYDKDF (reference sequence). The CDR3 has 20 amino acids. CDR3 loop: CATSRETPSLQGWNTGELFF. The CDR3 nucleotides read TGTGCCACCAGCAGAGAGACACCTTCTTTACAGGGTTGGAACACCGGGGAGCTGTTTTTT.

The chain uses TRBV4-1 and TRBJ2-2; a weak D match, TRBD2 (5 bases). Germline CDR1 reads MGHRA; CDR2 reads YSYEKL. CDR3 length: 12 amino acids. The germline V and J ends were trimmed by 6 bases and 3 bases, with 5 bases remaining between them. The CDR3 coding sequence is TGCGCCAGCAGACTAGACACCGGGGAGCTGTTTTTT. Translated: CASRLDTGELFF.

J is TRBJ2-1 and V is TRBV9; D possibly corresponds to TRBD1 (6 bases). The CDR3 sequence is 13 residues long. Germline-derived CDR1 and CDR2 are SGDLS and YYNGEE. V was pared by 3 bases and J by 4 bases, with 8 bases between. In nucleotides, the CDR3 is TGTGCCAGCAGCGGCAGGGGTTACAATGAGCAGTTCTTC. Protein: CASSGRGYNEQFF.

The CDR3 DNA reads as TGTGCCAGCAGCTTGCCCTTTTTGAGGTTAGCCAAAAACATTCAGTACTTC. Translation: CASSLPFLRLAKNIQYF. The chain employs TRBV7-3 and TRBJ2-4; D unclear. CDR1 and CDR2 (germline): SGHTA, FQGTGA. The germline V and J ends were trimmed by 3 bases and 0 bases, with 15 bases remaining between them. The CDR3 is 17 amino acids.

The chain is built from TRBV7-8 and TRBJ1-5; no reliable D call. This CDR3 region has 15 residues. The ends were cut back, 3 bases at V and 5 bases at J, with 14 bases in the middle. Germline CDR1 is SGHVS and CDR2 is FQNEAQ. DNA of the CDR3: TGTGCCAGCAGCTTCGGCATCGGAGACGATCAGCCCCAGCATTTT. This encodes CASSFGIGDDQPQHF.

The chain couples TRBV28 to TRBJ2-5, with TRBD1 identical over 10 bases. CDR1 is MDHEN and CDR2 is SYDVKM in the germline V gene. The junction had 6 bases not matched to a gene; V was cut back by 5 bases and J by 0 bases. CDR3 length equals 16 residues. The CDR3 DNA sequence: TGTGCCAGCAGTCGGCGGGGGACAGGGGACCAAGAGACCCAGTACTTC. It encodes CASSRRGTGDQETQYF.

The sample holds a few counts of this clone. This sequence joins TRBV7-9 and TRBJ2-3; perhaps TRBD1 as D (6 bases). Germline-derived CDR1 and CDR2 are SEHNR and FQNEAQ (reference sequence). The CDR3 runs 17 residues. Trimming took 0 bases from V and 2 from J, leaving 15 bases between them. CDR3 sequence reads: CASSLAGGMGSTDTQYF. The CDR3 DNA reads TGTGCCAGCAGCTTAGCAGGGGGAATGGGGTCCACAGATACGCAGTATTTT.

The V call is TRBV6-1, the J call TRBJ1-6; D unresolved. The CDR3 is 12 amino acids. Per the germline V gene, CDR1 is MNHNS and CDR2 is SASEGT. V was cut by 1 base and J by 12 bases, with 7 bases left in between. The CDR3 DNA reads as TGTGCCAGCAGTGAAGGGAGCAGACCCCTCCACTTT. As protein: CASSEGSRPLHF.

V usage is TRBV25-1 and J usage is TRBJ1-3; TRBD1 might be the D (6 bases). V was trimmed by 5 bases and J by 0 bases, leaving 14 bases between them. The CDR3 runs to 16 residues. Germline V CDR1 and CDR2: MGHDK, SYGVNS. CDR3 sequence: CASSPWDTSSGNTIYF. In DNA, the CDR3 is TGTGCCAGCAGTCCTTGGGACACGAGCTCTGGAAACACCATATATTTT.

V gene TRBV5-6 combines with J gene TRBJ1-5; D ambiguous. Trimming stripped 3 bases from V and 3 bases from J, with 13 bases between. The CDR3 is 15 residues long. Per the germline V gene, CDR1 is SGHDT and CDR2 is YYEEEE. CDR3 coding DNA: TGTGCCAGCAGCTACCGCGGAATAGTCAATCAGCCCCAGCATTTT. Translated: CASSYRGIVNQPQHF.

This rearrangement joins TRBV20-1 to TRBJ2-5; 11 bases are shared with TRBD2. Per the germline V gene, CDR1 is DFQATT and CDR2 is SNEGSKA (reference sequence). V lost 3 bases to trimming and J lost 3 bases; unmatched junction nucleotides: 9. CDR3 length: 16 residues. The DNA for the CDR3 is TGCAGTGCTAGTTCCCTAGCGGGAGGTCTTGAAGAGACCCAGTACTTC. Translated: CSASSLAGGLEETQYF.

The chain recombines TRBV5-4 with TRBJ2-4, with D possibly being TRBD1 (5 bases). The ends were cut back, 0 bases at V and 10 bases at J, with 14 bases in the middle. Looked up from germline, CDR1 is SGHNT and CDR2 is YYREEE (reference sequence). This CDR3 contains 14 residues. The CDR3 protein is CASSLVGRADIQYF. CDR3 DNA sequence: TGTGCCAGCAGCTTGGTGGGGCGCGCGGATATTCAGTACTTC.

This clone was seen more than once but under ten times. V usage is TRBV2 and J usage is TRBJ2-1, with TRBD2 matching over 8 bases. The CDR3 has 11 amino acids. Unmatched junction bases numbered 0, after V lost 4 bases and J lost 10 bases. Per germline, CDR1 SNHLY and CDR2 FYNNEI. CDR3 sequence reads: CASSGLAEQFF. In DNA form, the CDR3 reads TGTGCCAGCAGTGGACTAGCGGAGCAGTTCTTC. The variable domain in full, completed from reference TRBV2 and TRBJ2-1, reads EPEVTQTPSHQVTQMGQEVILRCVPISNHLYFYWYRQILGQKVEFLVSFYNNEISEKSEIFDDQFSVERPDGSNFTLKIRSTKLEDSAMYFCASSGLAEQFFGPGTRLTVL.

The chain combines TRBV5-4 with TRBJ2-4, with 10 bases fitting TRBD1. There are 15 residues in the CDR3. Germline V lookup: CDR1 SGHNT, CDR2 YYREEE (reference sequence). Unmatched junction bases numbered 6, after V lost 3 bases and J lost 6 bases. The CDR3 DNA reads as TGTGCCAGCAGCTCACGGACAGGGGGGCCAAACATTCAGTACTTC. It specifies CASSSRTGGPNIQYF.

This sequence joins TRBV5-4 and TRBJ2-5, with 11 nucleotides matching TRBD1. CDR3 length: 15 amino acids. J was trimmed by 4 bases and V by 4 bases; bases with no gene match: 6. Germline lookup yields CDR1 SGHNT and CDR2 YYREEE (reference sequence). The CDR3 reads CASSPDRGPRETQYF. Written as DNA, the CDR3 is TGTGCCAGCAGCCCGGACAGGGGGCCTCGAGAGACCCAGTACTTC. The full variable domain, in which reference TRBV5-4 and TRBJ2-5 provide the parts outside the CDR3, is ETGVTQSPTHLIKTRGQQVTLRCSSQSGHNTVSWYQQALGQGPQFIFQYYREEENGRGNFPPRFSGLQFPNYSSELNVNALELDDSALYLCASSPDRGPRETQYFGPGTRLLVL.

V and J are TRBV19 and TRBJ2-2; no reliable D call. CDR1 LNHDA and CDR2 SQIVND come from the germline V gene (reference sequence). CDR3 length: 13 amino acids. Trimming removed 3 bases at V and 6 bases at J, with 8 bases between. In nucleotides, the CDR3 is TGTGCCAGTAGTATCCCTTTCTCCGGGGAGCTGTTTTTT. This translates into CASSIPFSGELFF.